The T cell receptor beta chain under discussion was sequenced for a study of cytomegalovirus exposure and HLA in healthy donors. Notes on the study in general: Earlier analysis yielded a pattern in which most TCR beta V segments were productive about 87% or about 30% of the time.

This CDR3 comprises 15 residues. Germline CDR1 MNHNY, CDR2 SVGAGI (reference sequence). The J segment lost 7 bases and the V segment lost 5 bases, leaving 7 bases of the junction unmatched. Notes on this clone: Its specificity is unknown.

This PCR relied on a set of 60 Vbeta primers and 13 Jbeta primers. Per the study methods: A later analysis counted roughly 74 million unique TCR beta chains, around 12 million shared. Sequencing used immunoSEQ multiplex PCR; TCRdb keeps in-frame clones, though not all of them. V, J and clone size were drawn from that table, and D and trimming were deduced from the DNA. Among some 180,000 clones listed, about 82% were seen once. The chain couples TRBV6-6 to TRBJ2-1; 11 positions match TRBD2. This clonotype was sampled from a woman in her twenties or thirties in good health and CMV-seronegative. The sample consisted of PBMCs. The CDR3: CASSPYSGGANEQFF. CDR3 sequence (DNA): TGTGCCAGCAGTCCGTATAGCGGGGGGGCGAATGAGCAGTTCTTC.